These 2 T cell receptor beta chains were all obtained from the same sample, sequenced in a study of cytomegalovirus exposure and HLA in healthy donors. Primers included in the PCR were 60 Vbeta and 13 Jbeta primers. Clones were sequenced by immunoSEQ multiplex PCR, and TCRdb holds only the in-frame ones, with some missing. The sample consists of more than 150,000 clones, over 80% of them appearing once. The sequencing input was PBMCs. Receptors originate from a man aged 45 to 65 in good health and CMV-seronegative.

This sequence joins TRBV7-3 and TRBJ1-5; tentatively, D is TRBD1 (5 bases). Germline loops: CDR1 SGHTA, CDR2 FQGTGA. The CDR3 contains 13 residues. V shed 6 bases and J shed 7 bases, with 13 bases lying between them. This CDR3 reads CASSRGSGQPQHF. CDR3 sequence (DNA): TGTGCCAGCAGTCGGGGGTCAGGGCAGCCCCAGCATTTT.

This clone has only a few counts. The V gene is TRBV15, the J gene TRBJ1-5; no definite D call. The V end was cut by 1 base, the J end by 4 bases, with 8 bases between. The CDR3 covers 14 residues. The germline gives CDR1 LNHNV, CDR2 YYDKDF (reference sequence). The CDR3 protein is CATSRGNRNQPQHF. Here the CDR3 DNA reads TGTGCCACCAGCAGAGGGAACAGAAATCAGCCCCAGCATTTT.